These 2 T cell receptor beta chains originate from one sample sequenced in a study of blood T cell repertoires in COVID-19. Profiled with immunoSEQ multiplex PCR; TCRdb holds only in-frame clones, not every one. The sample lists 120,000 or so clones, around four fifths occurring once. Sequenced input: peripheral blood. These receptors were collected from a human donor in a cohort sampled during active COVID-19.

The V and J genes are TRBV28 and TRBJ1-1, with unresolved D. The germline V and J ends were trimmed by 6 bases and 2 bases, with 7 bases remaining between them. CDR3 size: 12 residues. The germline V gene has CDR1 MDHEN and CDR2 SYDVKM. The CDR3 sequence is CASRTTNTEAFF. The CDR3, as DNA: TGTGCCAGCAGGACAACAAACACTGAAGCTTTCTTT.

This clone was seen a single time. The chain uses TRBV5-1 and TRBJ2-2, with D possibly being TRBD1 (5 bases). Trimming removed 1 base from V and 3 bases from J, with 7 bases in between. The CDR3 contains 14 residues. The germline V gene encodes CDR1 SGHRS and CDR2 YFSETQ. The CDR3 sequence: CASSLTGDTGELFF. CDR3 coding DNA: TGCGCCAGCAGCTTGACAGGCGACACCGGGGAGCTGTTTTTT.